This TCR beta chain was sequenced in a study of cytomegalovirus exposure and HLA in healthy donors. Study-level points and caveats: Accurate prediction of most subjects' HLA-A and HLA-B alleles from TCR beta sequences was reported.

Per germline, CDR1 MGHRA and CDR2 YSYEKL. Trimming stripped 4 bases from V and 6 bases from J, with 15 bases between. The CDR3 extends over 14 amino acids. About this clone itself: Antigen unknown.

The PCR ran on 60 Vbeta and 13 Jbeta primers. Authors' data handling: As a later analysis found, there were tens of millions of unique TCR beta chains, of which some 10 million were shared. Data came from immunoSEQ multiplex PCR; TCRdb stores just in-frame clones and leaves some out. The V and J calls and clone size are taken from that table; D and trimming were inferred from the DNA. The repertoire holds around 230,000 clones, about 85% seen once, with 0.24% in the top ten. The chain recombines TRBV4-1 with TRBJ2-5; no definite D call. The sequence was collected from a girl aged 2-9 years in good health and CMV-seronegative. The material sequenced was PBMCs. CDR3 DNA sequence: TGCGCCAGCAGCCCACGATTGCGGAACCAGACCCAGTACTTC. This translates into CASSPRLRNQTQYF.